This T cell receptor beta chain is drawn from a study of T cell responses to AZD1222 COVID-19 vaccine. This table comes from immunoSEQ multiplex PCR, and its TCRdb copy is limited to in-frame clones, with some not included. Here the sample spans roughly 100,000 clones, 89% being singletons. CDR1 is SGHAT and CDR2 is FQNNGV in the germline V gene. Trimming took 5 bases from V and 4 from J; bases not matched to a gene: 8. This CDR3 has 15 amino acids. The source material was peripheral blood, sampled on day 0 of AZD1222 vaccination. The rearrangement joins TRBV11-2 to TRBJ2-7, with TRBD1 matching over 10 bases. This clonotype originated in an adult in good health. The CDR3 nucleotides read TGTGCCAGCAGCCTCGTAAGGACAGGGGGTTACGAGCAGTACTTC. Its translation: CASSLVRTGGYEQYF. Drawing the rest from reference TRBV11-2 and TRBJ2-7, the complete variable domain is EAGVAQSPRYKIIEKRQSVAFWCNPISGHATLYWYQQILGQGPKLLIQFQNNGVVDDSQLPKDRFSAERLKGVDSTLKIQPAKLEDSAVYLCASSLVRTGGYEQYFGPGTRLTVT.